Described below is a single T cell receptor beta chain sequence and its context. Its antigen target is currently unknown. No base quality information exists; no much larger clone differs at one position. Every donor was a healthy Caucasian. Three pairs of female monozygotic twins, all aged roughly 18 to 30 years, were included in the twin cohort. Using Miltenyi CD45RO+ enrichment and human naive T-cell isolation kits, memory (CD45RO+) and naive T cells were isolated from PBMC. The data belong to a study of identical twins (dated by TCRdb to the mid-2010s). As for the study more broadly: To test whether fetal clonotypes persist, the study used deep sequencing on TCR alpha and beta repertoires from monozygotic twins, unrelated adults of various ages, and cord blood. To rule out contamination, replicate twin experiments were performed at different times with different library preparation protocols. General findings and caveats noted by the study authors: Because the same donors could not be followed over many years, the conclusions relied on cross-sectional statistical analysis. Out-of-frame TCR alpha sequences shared between twins showed an excess of low generation-probability sequences compared with coincidental sharing between unrelated individuals. Abundant cord blood beta clonotypes carried fewer insertions; young adult naive repertoires showed a weaker similar trend, while memory repertoires showed none. A weaker excess of twin sharing was found in beta out-of-frame sequences because the signal-to-noise ratio was lowered by fewer shared sequences. In monozygotic twins, out-of-frame TCR alpha sharing was systematically underestimated by recombination models, although the models agreed with sharing between unrelated individuals. Invariant T cells such as MAIT and iNKT could partly confound zero-insertion analyses, although diverse VJ usage argued against such confounding for most clonotypes.

Receptors were amplified or captured by 5' RACE. The listed sequencing device is Illumina HiSeq 2000. Template switching introduced a universal primer binding site; the final cDNA contained a unique molecular identifier, enabling accurate counting of TCR cDNA molecules. First-strand cDNA for TCR alpha and beta chains was synthesized from specific primers in the conserved constant-segment region. To control for contamination, every cDNA library carried two barcodes: a SMART-Mk sample barcode plus Illumina barcodes. TruSeq adapter sequences, together with Illumina sample barcodes, were added in two successive PCR steps. TCR alpha and beta cDNA libraries were sequenced on the Illumina HiSeq platform with custom primers. Processing in the source paper ran as follows. Raw reads were processed with MiGEC to extract unique molecular identifiers, and MiXCR was used to determine CDR3 positions. For each individual, recombination models were inferred using an EM algorithm with the repgenHMM and IGoR tools. Shared clonotype analysis was performed with the tcR package in R, normalizing sharing by the product of cloneset sizes. To study raw recombination without the effects of thymic and clonal selection, out-of-frame nonproductive sequences were analyzed. Using fastp at Q25 and MiXCR, TCRdb reprocessed the public reads and kept productive beta chains. A single entry per CDR3 protein holds the most common genes and DNA from its merged rows. V and J calls and clone size were set by TCRdb, not the authors. Recorded for this sample are approximately 220,000 distinct CDR3 sequences; 7.5% of them occurred a single time. Clones ranked in the top ten supply more than 1.5% of the sample.

Trimming costs V 4 bases and J 4 bases, and their ends lie 20 bases apart. Looking up the germline V gene yields CDR1 SGHAT and CDR2 FQNNGV. From its cysteine to its phenylalanine, the CDR3 spans 16 amino acids. The sequence is cut down to CDR3 DNA, 48 bases in frame from base 1. In addition, the sample was reused for a study of yellow fever vaccine responses in identical twins. As the second paper documents: The T cell response to vaccination in identical twins was reported by the authors to appear partly convergent and partly personalized. The study precisely tracked vaccine-responding T cell clones in identical twins.

Sequencing used memory (CD45RO+) T cells sorted from blood. The cell subset or site label for this specimen denotes: CD45RO+ enriched T cells. The sequence came from a woman aged 18-35 years in good health. The chain joins TRBV11-2 to TRBJ2-7; tentative D gene TRBD1, with 5 bases matching. The sequenced DNA is TGTGCCAGCAGCTCCCTAAGGTCCAGGGTAGGGTACGAGCAGTACTTC. It codes for CASSSLRSRVGYEQYF.